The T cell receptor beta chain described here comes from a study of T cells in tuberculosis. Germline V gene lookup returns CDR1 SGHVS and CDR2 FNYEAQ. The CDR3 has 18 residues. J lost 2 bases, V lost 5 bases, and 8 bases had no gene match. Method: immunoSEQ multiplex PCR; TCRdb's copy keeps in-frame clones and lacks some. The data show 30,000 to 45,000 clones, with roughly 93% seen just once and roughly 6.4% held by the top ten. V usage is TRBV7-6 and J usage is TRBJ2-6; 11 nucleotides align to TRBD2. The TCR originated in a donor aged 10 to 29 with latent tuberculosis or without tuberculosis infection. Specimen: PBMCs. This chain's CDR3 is CASSPGVAGGPGANVLTF. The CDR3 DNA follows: TGTGCCAGCAGCCCCGGGGTAGCGGGGGGGCCTGGGGCCAACGTCCTGACTTTC.